This entry is about one T cell receptor (beta chain). V was pared by 4 bases and J by 6 bases, with 5 bases between. The germline V gene has CDR1 SNHLY and CDR2 FYNNEI. This CDR3 has 11 residues. Assay used: immunoSEQ multiplex PCR; TCRdb lists only in-frame clones, some missing. This repertoire shows hundreds of thousands of clones, nearly 90% found once; its top ten account for roughly 12%. This entry comes from a study of blood T cell repertoires in COVID-19. Study-level information: Both acute and convalescent COVID-19 samples were obtained from the United States, Italy and Spain.

This receptor was identified in a woman aged 18 to 35 who had recovered from COVID-19. The V gene is TRBV2, the J gene TRBJ2-3; unclear D gene. The sample was peripheral blood. This CDR3 is CASSALDTQYF. In nucleotides, the CDR3 is TGTGCCAGCAGTGCGTTGGATACGCAGTATTTT.